This T cell receptor beta chain is from a study of CD8 T cells in Susac syndrome. Random hexamers were used to reverse transcribe roughly 0.45 to 1 ug of RNA. TCR beta CDR3 was amplified by immunoSEQ multiplex PCR. This amplification extended across 54 Vbeta and 13 Jbeta segments. TCRdb independently ran MiXCR on the immunoSEQ multiplex PCR reads; one entry per CDR3 protein. The repertoire holds about 250,000 distinct CDR3 sequences, with about 93% as singletons. The CDR3 contains 11 residues. V was trimmed by 6 bases and J by 9 bases, leaving 9 bases between them. Germline loops: CDR1 SNHLY, CDR2 FYNNEI. In blood CD8+ and CD4+ T cells, TCR beta underwent sequencing. Those who served as multiple sclerosis controls were treatment-naive patients with stable or active relapsing-remitting disease.

The source is a human donor with multiple sclerosis. Material for sequencing was CD4+ T cells from PBMCs. This chain connects TRBV2 to TRBJ2-1; D remains unclear. This CDR3 is CASRLTGEQFF. The DNA of the CDR3 is TGTGCCAGCAGACTGACCGGTGAGCAGTTCTTC.